The 23 T cell receptor beta chains reported below all come from one sample, sequenced in a study of breast tumors, draining lymph nodes, adjacent tissues. Axillary draining lymph nodes of breast cancer patients supplied the node samples. TCRdb called the multiplex PCR reads again in MiXCR, with one record for every CDR3 protein. The sample lists about 200,000 distinct CDR3 sequences; nearly 35% were seen once. Input material: axillary lymph node tissue. These receptors came from a female donor with breast cancer. Some clones in this sample may be carry-over from other donors' samples.

This clonotype was observed once. V gene TRBV2 combines with J gene TRBJ2-7; no definite D call. Trimming pared 6 bases from V and 0 bases from J, leaving 15 bases between. Germline values: CDR1 SNHLY, CDR2 FYNNEI. This CDR3 is 15 amino acids long. The CDR3 loop is CASSQNILSSYEQYF. The DNA for the CDR3 is TGTGCCAGCAGCCAAAACATTCTCAGCTCCTACGAGCAGTACTTC. Together with reference TRBV2 and TRBJ2-7, the CDR3 gives the full variable domain: EPEVTQTPSHQVTQMGQEVILRCVPISNHLYFYWYRQILGQKVEFLVSFYNNEISEKSEIFDDQFSVERPDGSNFTLKIRSTKLEDSAMYFCASSQNILSSYEQYFGPGTRLTVT.

In the case of this clonotype: A much more abundant neighbour one base away suggests this may be a read error. The gene calls are TRBV5-1 and TRBJ2-5; tentatively, D is TRBD1 (6 bases). This CDR3 comprises 14 residues. In germline, CDR1 is SGHRS, CDR2 YFSETQ. The CDR3 nucleotides are TGCGCCAGCAGCCAACTGGGACAACAAGACACCCAGTACTTC. This codes for CASSQLGQQDTQYF.

This clonotype has just a few counts. This sequence may be a read error, since a much larger clone differs from it by one base. This chain links TRBV7-2 with TRBJ2-5, with D possibly TRBD1 on 6 matching bases. Germline V gene data show CDR1 as SGHTA and CDR2 as FQGNSA. The length of the CDR3 is 15 residues. CDR3 nucleotides: TGTGCCAGCAGCCATGGCTTACAGGGCAAAGAGACCCAGCACTTC. This translates into CASSHGLQGKETQHF. The variable domain in full, completed from reference TRBV7-2 and TRBJ2-5, reads GAGVSQSPSNKVTEKGKDVELRCDPISGHTALYWYRQSLGQGLEFLIYFQGNSAPDKSGLPSDRFSAERTGGSVSTLTIQRTQQEDSAVYLCASSHGLQGKETQHFGPGTRLLVL.

This clonotype was counted ten times or more. This chain uses TRBV7-9 with TRBJ2-1; 8 nucleotides match TRBD1. CDR3 size: 16 residues. V was pared by 5 bases and J by 0 bases, with 6 bases of the junction left unmatched. Germline values: CDR1 SEHNR, CDR2 FQNEAQ (reference sequence). CDR3 amino acids: CASSTPGGGSYNEQFF. The CDR3 bases are TGTGCCAGCAGCACGCCAGGGGGCGGCTCCTACAATGAGCAGTTCTTC.

This clonotype was found many times. The V and J genes are TRBV19 and TRBJ1-5, with D perhaps TRBD1 (5 bases). V lost 6 bases, J lost 3 bases, and 15 bases lay in between. The CDR3 has 15 residues. The germline CDR1 and CDR2 sequences are LNHDA and SQIVND (reference sequence). Here the CDR3 DNA reads TGTGCCAGTAGGGGAGACAGCCGAAACAATCAGCCCCAGCATTTT. As protein: CASRGDSRNNQPQHF.

Ten or more counts support this clonotype. The chain joins TRBV20-1 to TRBJ1-2, with D possibly being TRBD1 (5 bases). The CDR3 totals 14 residues. Germline-derived CDR1 and CDR2 are DFQATT and SNEGSKA (reference sequence). V dropped 0 bases and J dropped 4 bases, with 12 bases sitting between them. The CDR3 protein is CSAREGGTVYGYTF. DNA of the CDR3: TGCAGTGCTAGAGAGGGGGGGACGGTCTATGGCTACACCTTC.

This clonotype was observed many times. This chain connects TRBV7-8 to TRBJ2-3; D is unresolved. Trimming cost V 2 bases and J 2 bases, with 8 bases left between them. In germline, CDR1 is SGHVS, CDR2 FQNEAQ. CDR3 length equals 14 residues. Written as DNA, the CDR3 is TGTGCCAGCAGCTTATCGGAGTTCACAGATACGCAGTATTTT. Its translation: CASSLSEFTDTQYF.

This clonotype appeared many times. The rearrangement uses TRBV5-1 and TRBJ1-6, with unresolved D. The germline V gene encodes CDR1 SGHRS and CDR2 YFSETQ. The CDR3 loop spans 14 amino acids. V was shortened by 1 base and J by 7 bases, with 9 bases between the two germline ends. CDR3: CASSLLDPNSPLHF. In DNA, the CDR3 is TGCGCCAGCAGCTTGTTAGACCCAAATTCACCCCTCCACTTT.

The genes are TRBV24-1 and TRBJ2-1; TRBD2 matches at 12 bases. CDR1 is KGHDR and CDR2 is SFDVKD in the germline V gene. Trimming removed 2 bases from V and 4 bases from J; junction bases left unmatched: 5. This CDR3 is 17 amino acids long. CDR3 sequence: CATSDSASGRDYNEQFF. For the CDR3, the DNA is TGTGCCACCAGTGATTCGGCTAGCGGGAGGGATTACAATGAGCAGTTCTTC.

Comments on this clonotype: This CDR3 fails to terminate in the conserved phenylalanine or tryptophan, so it likely reflects a read error. The V call is TRBV19, the J call TRBJ2-2, with 7 bases lining up with TRBD1. J gave up 4 bases and V 9 bases, and 14 bases lay outside the gene matches. The germline V gene encodes CDR1 LNHDA and CDR2 SQIVND (reference sequence). The CDR3 is made up of 16 amino acids. The CDR3 DNA reads as TGTGCCAGCAGTTACTTGGGACAGTGGGCCACCGGGGAGCTGTTTTCT. This codes for CASSYLGQWATGELFS.

By sample share, this clonotype is medium-sized. V usage is TRBV7-2 and J usage is TRBJ1-2; TRBD1 matches at 7 bases. CDR1 SGHTA and CDR2 FQGNSA come from the germline V gene. This CDR3 spans 16 amino acids. With V trimmed by 2 bases and J by 4 bases, 10 bases remained unmatched. CDR3 protein: CASSLKGRGQGYGYTF. CDR3 sequence (DNA): TGTGCCAGCAGCTTAAAAGGGAGGGGGCAGGGCTATGGCTACACCTTC.

V is TRBV7-2 and J is TRBJ1-3; D might be TRBD1 (6 bases). Trimming took off 6 bases at V and 5 bases at J, with 14 bases between the two ends. This CDR3 spans 14 amino acids. CDR1 is SGHTA, CDR2 FQGNSA, per germline. CDR3 DNA: TGTGCCAGCAGTCCTCCCGGGGGGCGAAACACCATATATTTT. Its protein product is CASSPPGGRNTIYF.

Ten or more counts support this clonotype. A much larger clone is a single base away; this may be a read error. The CDR3 region has the DNA TGCAGTGCTAGAGACGACAGGGCCAACGCCCTGACTTTC. Protein sequence: CSARDDRANALTF. This chain joins TRBV20-1 and TRBJ2-6, with TRBD1 matching 7 bases. This CDR3 is 13 amino acids long. CDR1 is DFQATT, CDR2 SNEGSKA, per germline (reference sequence).

The CDR3 here is CASSEAAKAGADTQYF. The CDR3 DNA follows: TGTGCCAGCAGCGAGGCGGCCAAAGCGGGAGCAGATACGCAGTATTTT. The chain recombines TRBV5-6 with TRBJ2-3; 8 positions match TRBD2. The J segment lost 4 bases and the V segment lost 4 bases, leaving 11 bases of the junction unmatched. Germline CDR1 SGHDT, CDR2 YYEEEE. This CDR3 spans 16 amino acids. The variable domain in full, with the rest retrieved from reference TRBV5-6 and TRBJ2-3, is DAGVTQSPTHLIKTRGQQVTLRCSPKSGHDTVSWYQQALGQGPQFIFQYYEEEERQRGNFPDRFSGHQFPNYSSELNVNALLLGDSALYLCASSEAAKAGADTQYFGPGTRLTVL.

The rearrangement joins TRBV11-2 to TRBJ2-3; D gene ambiguous. Per the germline V gene, CDR1 is SGHAT and CDR2 is FQNNGV. This CDR3 is 14 amino acids long. V dropped 6 bases and J dropped 4 bases, with 14 bases sitting between them. CDR3 loop: CASSPSRRADTQYF. The DNA of the CDR3 is TGTGCCAGCAGTCCCAGCAGACGAGCAGATACGCAGTATTTT. Using reference TRBV11-2 and TRBJ2-3 for the parts outside the CDR3, the full variable domain is EAGVAQSPRYKIIEKRQSVAFWCNPISGHATLYWYQQILGQGPKLLIQFQNNGVVDDSQLPKDRFSAERLKGVDSTLKIQPAKLEDSAVYLCASSPSRRADTQYFGPGTRLTVL.

This sequence joins TRBV28 and TRBJ2-7; D remains unclear. The germline V gene has CDR1 MDHEN and CDR2 SYDVKM. With 5 bases removed from V and 2 bases from J, the gap between germline ends came to 19 bases. The CDR3 sequence is 16 residues long. CDR3 bases: TGTGCCAGCAGTCCTACACGGAGCCTAATCGCCTACGAGCAGTACTTC. It translates to CASSPTRSLIAYEQYF.

This clonotype was seen at least ten times. The chain employs TRBV20-1 and TRBJ2-7, with 12 positions matching TRBD2. This CDR3 region has 16 residues. The V and J ends lost 0 bases and 3 bases, in that order; junction bases with no gene match: 6. CDR1 DFQATT and CDR2 SNEGSKA come from the germline V gene (reference sequence). The CDR3 here is CSARERTSGTYYEQYF. In nucleotides, the CDR3 is TGCAGTGCTAGAGAGCGGACTAGCGGGACATACTACGAGCAGTACTTC.

The chain joins TRBV28 to TRBJ1-2; unclear D gene. The CDR3 sequence is 13 residues long. V shed 3 bases and J shed 4 bases, with 9 bases lying between them. Germline V gene data show CDR1 as MDHEN and CDR2 as SYDVKM. The CDR3 protein is CASSFTELYGYTF. The CDR3 bases are TGTGCCAGCAGTTTTACAGAACTCTATGGCTACACCTTC.

The V call is TRBV19, the J call TRBJ1-5, with D possibly matching TRBD1 (5 bases). The CDR3 contains 16 residues. Deletions cut 11 bases from V and 6 bases from J, with 26 bases between. CDR1 LNHDA and CDR2 SQIVND come from the germline V gene (reference sequence). This CDR3 reads CAASRLDRDSLQPQHF. In DNA, the CDR3 is TGTGCCGCCAGTAGACTCGACAGAGACTCCCTTCAGCCCCAGCATTTT.

This clonotype was found many times. The rearrangement uses TRBV7-8 and TRBJ2-7; D perhaps matches TRBD2 (5 bases). Per the germline V gene, CDR1 is SGHVS and CDR2 is FQNEAQ. The CDR3 runs to 15 residues. Trimming stripped 2 bases from V and 2 bases from J, with 13 bases between. CDR3 residues: CASSLLEDRTYEQYF. CDR3 bases: TGTGCCAGCAGCTTATTGGAGGATAGGACCTACGAGCAGTACTTC.

This clonotype was counted at least ten times. The rearrangement links TRBV5-4 to TRBJ1-3; 7 bases are shared with TRBD1. The CDR3 is made up of 15 amino acids. Germline values: CDR1 SGHNT, CDR2 YYREEE (reference sequence). The ends lost 0 bases at V and 4 bases at J; junction bases unmatched: 4. This CDR3 is CASSLGGTAGNTIYF. Here the CDR3 DNA reads TGTGCCAGCAGCTTGGGGGGGACAGCAGGAAACACCATATATTTT.

This clonotype was observed at least ten times. The J gene is TRBJ1-2, the V gene TRBV10-3, with D perhaps TRBD1 (5 bases). The length of the CDR3 is 18 residues. CDR1 is ENHRY and CDR2 is SYGVKD in the germline V gene. V lost 1 base and J 3 bases, leaving 21 bases between the germline ends. The CDR3 protein is CAISEWGNGAKNDYGYTF. The CDR3 coding sequence is TGTGCCATCAGTGAGTGGGGCAATGGAGCCAAAAATGACTATGGCTACACCTTC.

This clonotype has ten or more counts. The V and J genes are TRBV24-1 and TRBJ2-3; D gene uncertain. Trimming took off 4 bases at V and 0 bases at J, with 4 bases between the two ends. Germline CDR1 KGHDR, CDR2 SFDVKD. CDR3 size: 13 residues. The CDR3 protein is CATSEGSTDTQYF. As DNA, the CDR3 is TGTGCCACCAGTGAGGGGAGCACAGATACGCAGTATTTT.